The 14 T cell receptor beta chains in this list originate from one sample, sequenced in a study of cytomegalovirus exposure and HLA in healthy donors (dated by TCRdb to 2016 to 2017). The library was built by means of the immunoSEQ multiplex PCR assay. A mixture of 60 forward primers for TCR Vbeta segments and 13 reverse primers for TCR Jbeta segments was used in the multiplex PCR. The clones in this table, taken by TCRdb from immuneACCESS, are in-frame only. Not every clone is retained; where verified, under half of the shortfall comes from an unresolved V gene, and the cause of the rest is unknown. In all, the sample holds approximately 88,000 clones, and 55% to 75% of those were seen once. Clones ranked in the top ten supply roughly 3.2% of the sample. The sample was PBMCs. These receptors were collected from a man aged 55 to 70 in good health and CMV-seronegative.

This clone was counted a single time. V is TRBV7-3 and J is TRBJ1-2, with TRBD1 as a possible D gene (6 bases). Germline CDR1 reads SGHTA; CDR2 reads FQGTGA. The germline V and J ends were trimmed by 5 bases and 8 bases, with 15 bases remaining between them. This CDR3 has 13 residues. The CDR3 spells CASSPDTGLGYTF. CDR3 nucleotides: TGTGCCAGCAGCCCGGACACAGGGCTAGGCTACACCTTC.

The chain combines TRBV5-1 with TRBJ1-6; TRBD1 matches at 10 bases. V was pared by 1 base and J by 7 bases, with 5 bases of the junction left unmatched. Germline V gene lookup returns CDR1 SGHRS and CDR2 YFSETQ. The CDR3 length is 16 residues. CDR3 residues: CASSLYEGQGNSPLHF. DNA of the CDR3: TGCGCCAGCAGCTTGTATGAGGGACAGGGGAATTCACCCCTCCACTTT.

The chain has TRBV14 and TRBJ2-7; 7 positions agree with TRBD1. The V segment lost 5 bases and the J segment 1 base; nucleotides outside the gene matches: 14. Germline lookup yields CDR1 SGHDN and CDR2 FVKESK. CDR3 length equals 17 residues. CDR3 residues: CASSGKVTGDFSYEQYF. The DNA of the CDR3 is TGTGCCAGCAGCGGCAAAGTCACAGGGGATTTTTCCTACGAGCAGTACTTC.

This chain uses TRBV5-6 with TRBJ2-5; D ambiguous. This CDR3 region has 11 residues. V lost 3 bases to trimming and J lost 3 bases, with 3 bases between them. The V gene's germline CDR1 is SGHDT and CDR2 YYEEEE. The CDR3 DNA reads TGTGCCAGCAGCTCAAAAGAGACCCAGTACTTC. Translated: CASSSKETQYF.

The chain recombines TRBV7-8 with TRBJ1-5; 9 bases align to TRBD1. Germline lookup yields CDR1 SGHVS and CDR2 FQNEAQ. With 4 bases clipped from V and 1 base from J, the junction kept 5 bases outside the gene matches. The CDR3 is 16 residues long. CDR3 sequence: CASSSFDRGSNQPQHF. The CDR3 nucleotides read TGTGCCAGCAGCTCATTTGACAGGGGGAGCAATCAGCCCCAGCATTTT.

The chain uses TRBV10-3 and TRBJ1-1, with D hard to call. The CDR3 runs 13 residues. The germline V gene encodes CDR1 ENHRY and CDR2 SYGVKD. V gave up 7 bases and J gave up 1 base, with 10 bases separating them. CDR3 DNA: TGTGCCATCAAAAGCGGGCGGAACACTGAAGCTTTCTTT. Translation gives CAIKSGRNTEAFF.

V gene TRBV9 combines with J gene TRBJ1-1; D is undetermined. V was clipped by 0 bases and J by 7 bases, with 7 bases between them. The germline gives CDR1 SGDLS, CDR2 YYNGEE. The CDR3 has 12 amino acids. The CDR3 is CASSVGAGEAFF. DNA of the CDR3: TGTGCCAGCAGCGTAGGGGCGGGTGAAGCTTTCTTT.

The chain combines TRBV14 with TRBJ1-2, with 7 bases identical to TRBD1. The germline V gene has CDR1 SGHDN and CDR2 FVKESK. V dropped 1 base and J dropped 8; count of bases not matched to a gene: 7. This CDR3 spans 14 amino acids. CDR3: CASSQVPSGGGYTF. CDR3 coding DNA: TGTGCCAGCAGCCAAGTCCCCTCAGGGGGGGGCTACACCTTC.

This chain uses TRBV9 with TRBJ2-6; 13 bases agree with TRBD2. Losses at the gene ends were 3 bases for V and 0 bases for J; bases not matched to a gene: 3. CDR3 length: 18 residues. Germline values: CDR1 SGDLS, CDR2 YYNGEE. As DNA, the CDR3 is TGTGCCAGCAGCGGGGGACTAGCGGGATTCTCTGGGGCCAACGTCCTGACTTTC. It specifies CASSGGLAGFSGANVLTF. Looking up the rest from reference TRBV9 and TRBJ2-6 gives the full variable domain: DSGVTQTPKHLITATGQRVTLRCSPRSGDLSVYWYQQSLDQGLQFLIQYYNGEERAKGNILERFSAQQFPDLHSELNLSSLELGDSALYFCASSGGLAGFSGANVLTFGAGSRLTVL.

The chain joins TRBV5-1 to TRBJ2-1; 7 bases are a match to TRBD1. CDR3 length: 15 amino acids. V was clipped by 4 bases and J by 2 bases; unmatched bases: 6. In germline, CDR1 is SGHRS, CDR2 YFSETQ. This chain's CDR3 is CASSMDRPTYNEQFF. The CDR3 bases are TGCGCCAGCAGCATGGACAGGCCAACCTACAATGAGCAGTTCTTC.

This chain uses TRBV2 with TRBJ2-3; the match to TRBD1 covers 9 bases. CDR1 and CDR2 from the germline V gene are SNHLY and FYNNEI. The CDR3 consists of 16 residues. V shed 2 bases and J 3 bases; nucleotides not matched to a gene: 6. CDR3 residues: CASSELTGGRTDTQYF. CDR3 in DNA: TGTGCCAGCAGTGAACTGACAGGGGGGAGGACAGATACGCAGTATTTT.

V usage is TRBV14 and J usage is TRBJ1-1; D is perhaps TRBD1 (5 bases). Trimming cost V 0 bases and J 5 bases, with 19 bases left between them. CDR3 length: 17 residues. From germline, CDR1 is SGHDN and CDR2 FVKESK. The CDR3 DNA is TGTGCCAGCAGCCAAGATCAGGTCGGTACAGGATTGACTGAAGCTTTCTTT. This encodes CASSQDQVGTGLTEAFF.

J is TRBJ2-2 and V is TRBV11-3; 10 bases fit TRBD2. The CDR3 loop spans 17 amino acids. The V segment lost 3 bases and the J segment 4 bases; nucleotides outside the gene matches: 8. Germline lookup yields CDR1 SGHNT and CDR2 YENEEA. CDR3 loop: CASSFSLAGAITGELFF. The CDR3 coding sequence is TGTGCCAGCAGCTTTAGCCTAGCGGGAGCTATCACCGGGGAGCTGTTTTTT.

This clone was observed a single time. The rearrangement links TRBV2 to TRBJ1-5; a weak D match, TRBD1 (6 bases). V was trimmed by 4 bases and J by 5 bases, leaving 12 bases between them. Germline V gene lookup returns CDR1 SNHLY and CDR2 FYNNEI. The CDR3 has 14 amino acids. CDR3 coding DNA: TGTGCCAGCAGTGGATCGCCAGGGGATCAGCCCCAGCATTTT. As protein: CASSGSPGDQPQHF.